These 5 T cell receptor beta chains were all obtained from the same sample, sequenced in a study of T cell repertoires in cytomegalovirus infection. The antigens for these receptors are not known. TCRdb redid the calling of the reads with MiXCR, one entry per CDR3 protein. This sample yields roughly 700,000 distinct CDR3 sequences, of which around a third are seen a single time; 15% to 20% belongs to the top ten. Sequences were derived from cultured PBMCs, sampled from culture after CMV antigen stimulation. Receptor source: a human donor in good health (CMV status not recorded). Some clones in this sample may be carry-over from other donors' samples.

This chain joins TRBV27 and TRBJ1-1; D possibly corresponds to TRBD1 (6 bases). CDR1 is MNHEY and CDR2 is SMNVEV in the germline V gene (reference sequence). V dropped 8 bases and J dropped 1 base, with 14 bases sitting between them. The CDR3 extends over 14 amino acids. DNA of the CDR3: TGTGCCAGCCACCGAGGAGGGGGGAACACTGAAGCTTTCTTT. Translation: CASHRGGGNTEAFF.

This sequence joins TRBV6-2 or TRBV6-3 and TRBJ1-2; D not resolved. With 2 bases removed from V and 2 bases from J, the gap between germline ends came to 9 bases. This CDR3 has 14 amino acids. CDR1 and CDR2 (germline): MNHEY, SVGEGT. CDR3 protein: CASSYRTGNYGYTF. CDR3 nucleotides: TGTGCCAGCAGTTACCGGACGGGAAACTATGGCTACACCTTC.

This clonotype was observed at least ten times. The chain is built from TRBV12-3 or TRBV12-4 and TRBJ2-7; D may be TRBD1 (6 bases). Deletions cut 5 bases from V and 1 base from J, with 15 bases between. This CDR3 has 15 amino acids. CDR3 amino acids: CASSTWDIPSYEQYF. The CDR3 DNA reads TGTGCCAGCAGTACTTGGGACATCCCTTCCTACGAGCAGTACTTC.

This clonotype showed up just a few times. The gene calls are TRBV6-4 and TRBJ2-4; no firm D call. V was shortened by 5 bases and J by 2 bases, with 1 base between the two germline ends. CDR3 size: 11 residues. Germline CDR1 and CDR2: MRHNA and SNTAGT. The CDR3 nucleotides are TGTGCCAGCAGTCCCAAAAACATTCAGTACTTC. Its translation is CASSPKNIQYF.

This clonotype has a handful of counts. The chain recombines TRBV19 with TRBJ2-5; D could derive from TRBD1 or TRBD2 (7 bases each). Germline values: CDR1 LNHDA, CDR2 SQIVND (reference sequence). There are 15 residues in the CDR3. Trimming took 4 bases from V and 6 from J, leaving 18 bases between them. In DNA, the CDR3 is TGTGCCAGTAGTAGCCCCCTTCAGGGGGGGCAGACCCAGTACTTC. This gives the protein CASSSPLQGGQTQYF.